These 2 T cell receptor beta chains were sequenced from one sample in a study of cytotoxic CD8 clonotypes in ibrutinib-treated CLL. Some clones are missing from TCRdb's copy, which holds only in-frame ones; the method was immunoSEQ multiplex PCR. The sample lists about 70,000 clones, less than 95% seen once, with 3% to 3.5% in the top ten. The source was PBMCs, collected after 12 months of ibrutinib treatment. These receptors were taken from a human donor with chronic lymphocytic leukemia.

The CDR3 sequence is CATSLRVGVSGANVLTF. The CDR3 region has the DNA TGTGCCACCAGCCTCCGCGTGGGGGTGTCGGGGGCCAACGTCCTGACTTTC. The chain combines TRBV15 with TRBJ2-6; D tentatively reads TRBD1 or TRBD2 (5 bases each). CDR1 is LNHNV and CDR2 is YYDKDF in the germline V gene (reference sequence). The CDR3 contains 17 residues. Deletions cut 5 bases from V and 4 bases from J, with 18 bases between. Using reference TRBV15 and TRBJ2-6 for the parts outside the CDR3, the full variable domain is DAMVIQNPRYQVTQFGKPVTLSCSQTLNHNVMYWYQQKSSQAPKLLFHYYDKDFNNEADTPDNFQSRRPNTSFCFLDIRSPGLGDTAMYLCATSLRVGVSGANVLTFGAGSRLTVL.

The count of this clone is one. The J gene is TRBJ2-7, the V gene TRBV12-5; 11 bases agree with TRBD1. The CDR3 has 14 amino acids. The germline V gene encodes CDR1 LGHNT and CDR2 FRNRAP. V lost 7 bases and J lost 2; bases outside the gene matches: 4. The CDR3 spells CASALGQGAYEQYF. Here the CDR3 DNA reads TGTGCTAGTGCCTTGGGACAGGGGGCCTACGAGCAGTACTTC.